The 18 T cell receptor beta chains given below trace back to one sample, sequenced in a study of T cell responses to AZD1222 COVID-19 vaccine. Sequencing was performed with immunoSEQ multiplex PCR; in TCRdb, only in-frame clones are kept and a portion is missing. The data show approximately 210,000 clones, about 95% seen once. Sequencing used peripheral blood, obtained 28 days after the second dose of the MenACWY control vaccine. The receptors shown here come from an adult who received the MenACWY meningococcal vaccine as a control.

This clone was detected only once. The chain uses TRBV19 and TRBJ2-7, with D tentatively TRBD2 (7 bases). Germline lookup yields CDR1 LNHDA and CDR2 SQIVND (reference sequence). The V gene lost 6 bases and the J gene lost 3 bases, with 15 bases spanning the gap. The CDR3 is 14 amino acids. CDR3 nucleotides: TGTGCCAGTAGCGTTGGGGGGGGCCACTACGAGCAGTACTTC. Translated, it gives CASSVGGGHYEQYF.

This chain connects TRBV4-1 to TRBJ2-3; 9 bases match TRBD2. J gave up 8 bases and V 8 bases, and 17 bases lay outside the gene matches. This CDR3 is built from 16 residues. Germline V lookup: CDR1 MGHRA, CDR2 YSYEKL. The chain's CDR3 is CASSLLGLAGSGTQYF. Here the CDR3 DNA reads TGCGCCAGCTCCCTTCTCGGGCTAGCGGGATCGGGTACGCAGTATTTT.

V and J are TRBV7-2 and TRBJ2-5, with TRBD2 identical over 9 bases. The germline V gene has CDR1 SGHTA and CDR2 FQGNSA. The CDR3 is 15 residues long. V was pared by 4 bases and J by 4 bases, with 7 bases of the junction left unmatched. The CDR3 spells CASSSSSGDRETQYF. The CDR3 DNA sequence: TGTGCCAGCAGCTCTTCTAGCGGGGATAGAGAGACCCAGTACTTC.

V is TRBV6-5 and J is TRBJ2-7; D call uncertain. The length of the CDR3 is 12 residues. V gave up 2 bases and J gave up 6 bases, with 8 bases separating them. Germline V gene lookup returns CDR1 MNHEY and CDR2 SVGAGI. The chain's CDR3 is CASSYLDGEQYF. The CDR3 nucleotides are TGTGCCAGCAGTTACCTAGATGGCGAGCAGTACTTC.

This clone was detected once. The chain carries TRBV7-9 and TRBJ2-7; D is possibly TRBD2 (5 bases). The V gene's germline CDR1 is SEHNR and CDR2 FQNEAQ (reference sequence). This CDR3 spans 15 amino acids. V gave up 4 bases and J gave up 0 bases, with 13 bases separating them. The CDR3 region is CASSSTEASSYEQYF. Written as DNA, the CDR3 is TGTGCCAGCAGCTCCACGGAGGCGAGCTCCTACGAGCAGTACTTC.

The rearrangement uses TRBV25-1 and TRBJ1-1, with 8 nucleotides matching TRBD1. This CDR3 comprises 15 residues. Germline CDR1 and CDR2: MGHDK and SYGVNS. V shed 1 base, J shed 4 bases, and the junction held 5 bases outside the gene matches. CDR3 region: CASSEFRTGTTEAFF. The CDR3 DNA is TGTGCCAGCAGTGAATTTAGGACAGGGACCACTGAAGCTTTCTTT.

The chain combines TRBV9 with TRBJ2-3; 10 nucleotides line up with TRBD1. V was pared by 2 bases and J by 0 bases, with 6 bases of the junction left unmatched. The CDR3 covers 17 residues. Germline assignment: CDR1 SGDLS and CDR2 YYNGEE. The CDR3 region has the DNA TGTGCCAGCAGCGTGGGGTGGGGACAGGGGAGCACAGATACGCAGTATTTT. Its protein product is CASSVGWGQGSTDTQYF.

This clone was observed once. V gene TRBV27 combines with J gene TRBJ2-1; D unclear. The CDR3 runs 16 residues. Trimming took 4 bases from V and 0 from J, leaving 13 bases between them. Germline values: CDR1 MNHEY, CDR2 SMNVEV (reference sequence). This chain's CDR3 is CASSSRKVSSYNEQFF. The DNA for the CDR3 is TGTGCCAGCAGTTCCCGAAAGGTTAGCTCCTACAATGAGCAGTTCTTC.

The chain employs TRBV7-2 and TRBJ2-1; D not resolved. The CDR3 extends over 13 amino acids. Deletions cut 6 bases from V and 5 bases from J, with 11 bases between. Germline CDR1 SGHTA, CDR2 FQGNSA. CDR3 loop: CASSPSPHNEQFF. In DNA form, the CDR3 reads TGTGCCAGCAGTCCGAGCCCCCACAATGAGCAGTTCTTC.

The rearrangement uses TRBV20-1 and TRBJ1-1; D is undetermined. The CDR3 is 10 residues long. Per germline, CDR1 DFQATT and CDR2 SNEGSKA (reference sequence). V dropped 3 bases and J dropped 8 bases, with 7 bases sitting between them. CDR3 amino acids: CSASLHEAFF. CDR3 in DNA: TGCAGTGCTAGTCTACACGAAGCTTTCTTT.

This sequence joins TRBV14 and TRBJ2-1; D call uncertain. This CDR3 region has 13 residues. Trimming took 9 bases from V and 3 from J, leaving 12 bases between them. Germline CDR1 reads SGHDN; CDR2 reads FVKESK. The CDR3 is CASLSIGYNEQFF. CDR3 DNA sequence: TGTGCCAGTCTGTCAATAGGCTACAATGAGCAGTTCTTC.

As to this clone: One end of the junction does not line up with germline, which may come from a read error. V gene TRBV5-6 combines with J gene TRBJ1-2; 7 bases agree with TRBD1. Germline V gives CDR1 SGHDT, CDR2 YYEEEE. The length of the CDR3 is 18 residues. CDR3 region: CASSFETLQDRRPYDYTF. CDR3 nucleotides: TGTGCCAGCAGCTTCGAAACCCTCCAGGACAGGAGACCCTATGACTACACCTTC. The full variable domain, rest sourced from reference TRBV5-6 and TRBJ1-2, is DAGVTQSPTHLIKTRGQQVTLRCSPKSGHDTVSWYQQALGQGPQFIFQYYEEEERQRGNFPDRFSGHQFPNYSSELNVNALLLGDSALYLCASSFETLQDRRPYDYTFGSGTRLTVV.

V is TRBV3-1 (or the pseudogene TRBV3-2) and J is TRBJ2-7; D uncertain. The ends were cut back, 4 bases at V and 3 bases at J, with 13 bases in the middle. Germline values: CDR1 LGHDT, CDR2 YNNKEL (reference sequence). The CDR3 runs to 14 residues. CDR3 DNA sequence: TGTGCCAGCAGCCGAGTGGCTGAAGGCTACGAGCAGTACTTC. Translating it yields CASSRVAEGYEQYF.

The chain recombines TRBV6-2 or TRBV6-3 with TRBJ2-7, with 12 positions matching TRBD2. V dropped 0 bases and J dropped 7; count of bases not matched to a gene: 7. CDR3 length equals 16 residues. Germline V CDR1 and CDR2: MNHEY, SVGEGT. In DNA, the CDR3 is TGTGCCAGCAGTTACTCCTCTAGCGGGAGGGCCGGGGAGCAGTACTTC. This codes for CASSYSSSGRAGEQYF.

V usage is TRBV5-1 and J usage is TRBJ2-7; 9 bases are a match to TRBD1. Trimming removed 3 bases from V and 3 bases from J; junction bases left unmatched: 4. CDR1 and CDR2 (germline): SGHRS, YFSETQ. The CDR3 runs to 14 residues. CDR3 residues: CASSSGTGFYEQYF. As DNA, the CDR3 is TGCGCCAGCAGCTCCGGGACAGGGTTCTACGAGCAGTACTTC. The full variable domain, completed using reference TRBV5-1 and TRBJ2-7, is KAGVTQTPRYLIKTRGQQVTLSCSPISGHRSVSWYQQTPGQGLQFLFEYFSETQRNKGNFPGRFSGRQFSNSRSEMNVSTLELGDSALYLCASSSGTGFYEQYFGPGTRLTVT.

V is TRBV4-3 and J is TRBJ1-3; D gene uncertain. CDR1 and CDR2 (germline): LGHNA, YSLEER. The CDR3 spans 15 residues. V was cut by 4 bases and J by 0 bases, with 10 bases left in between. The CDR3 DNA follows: TGCGCCAGCAGCCGATCAGGAGCCTCTGGAAACACCATATATTTT. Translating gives CASSRSGASGNTIYF.

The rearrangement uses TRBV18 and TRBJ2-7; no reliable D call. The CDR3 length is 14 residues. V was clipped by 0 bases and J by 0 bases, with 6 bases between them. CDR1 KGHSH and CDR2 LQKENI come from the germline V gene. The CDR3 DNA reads TGTGCCAGCTCACCACCAAACAACTCCTACGAGCAGTACTTC. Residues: CASSPPNNSYEQYF.

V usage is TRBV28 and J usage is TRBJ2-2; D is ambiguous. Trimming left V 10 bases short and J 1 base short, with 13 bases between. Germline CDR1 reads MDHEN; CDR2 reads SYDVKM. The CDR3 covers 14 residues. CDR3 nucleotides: TGTGCCACCTTTCCGGAACAGAACACCGGGGAGCTGTTTTTT. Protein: CATFPEQNTGELFF.